The 13 T cell receptor beta chains in this list originate from one sample, sequenced in a study of beta chain features in type 1 diabetes. The study, taken as a whole, reports: Type 1 diabetes patients showed a moderate but significant shortening of TCRB CDR3s in all four CD4+ subsets.

Their specific antigens are unknown. Of the isolated RNA, all was reverse transcribed, and so the sequenced material was expressed TCRB transcripts. The data were produced by immunoSEQ multiplex PCR, yet TCRdb's version contains in-frame clones alone and is incomplete. The sample contains 300,000 to 400,000 clones, 9.6% of which appear only once. The sequenced sample was central memory CD4+ T cells from blood. Source of these receptors: a man aged 25 to 40 with type 1 diabetes.

This clone has a handful of counts. This chain connects TRBV7-3 to TRBJ1-5; 8 bases map to TRBD1. Germline trimming cut 3 bases from V and 7 bases from J; bases unmatched to any gene: 5. Germline V gene lookup returns CDR1 SGHTA and CDR2 FQGTGA. CDR3 length equals 14 residues. CDR3 sequence (DNA): TGTGCCAGCAGCTTCGACAGGGGTCAGCAGCCCCAGCATTTT. Translated: CASSFDRGQQPQHF.

This clone was recorded a few times. The chain combines TRBV10-3 with TRBJ2-6; TRBD1 or TRBD2 may be the D gene (6 bases each). Germline assignment: CDR1 ENHRY and CDR2 SYGVKD. This CDR3 region has 15 residues. The germline V and J ends were trimmed by 7 bases and 3 bases, with 13 bases remaining between them. CDR3 residues: CAITTGADGANVLTF. The CDR3 DNA sequence: TGTGCCATCACCACGGGGGCAGATGGGGCCAACGTCCTGACTTTC.

The chain uses TRBV5-6 and TRBJ1-4; D is possibly TRBD1 (6 bases). Germline values: CDR1 SGHDT, CDR2 YYEEEE. V was shortened by 4 bases and J by 8 bases, with 18 bases between the two germline ends. The CDR3 runs 15 residues. Written as DNA, the CDR3 is TGTGCCAGCAGCCGGGCCGGGGGCGCCGGGGAAAAACTGTTTTTT. Protein product: CASSRAGGAGEKLFF.

This clone occurred a few times. The V gene is TRBV18, the J gene TRBJ2-7, with 7 bases that match TRBD1. CDR1 is KGHSH and CDR2 is LQKENI in the germline V gene. The J segment lost 3 bases and the V segment lost 6 bases, leaving 11 bases of the junction unmatched. CDR3 length: 15 amino acids. The CDR3 DNA reads as TGTGCCAGCTCTTCAAACTCCAGGGGGTTCTACGAGCAGTACTTC. This gives the protein CASSSNSRGFYEQYF.

The chain combines TRBV9 with TRBJ1-3; D is uncertain. The CDR3 covers 14 residues. Germline loops: CDR1 SGDLS, CDR2 YYNGEE. V lost 4 bases and J lost 1, with 9 bases in between. The CDR3 is CASSTTLSGNTIYF. DNA for the CDR3: TGTGCCAGCAGCACGACCCTATCTGGAAACACCATATATTTT.

This clone was counted a few times. V is TRBV5-1 and J is TRBJ2-7; D is unresolved. CDR3 length: 13 amino acids. Germline V gene data show CDR1 as SGHRS and CDR2 as YFSETQ. Trimming removed 2 bases at V and 2 bases at J, with 8 bases between. CDR3 protein: CASSFNTAYEQYF. The CDR3 DNA reads TGCGCCAGCAGCTTTAACACAGCCTACGAGCAGTACTTC.

In this sample, this clone turned up a few times. The chain joins TRBV28 to TRBJ1-2; no reliable D call. The length of the CDR3 is 15 residues. The V end lost 2 bases, the J end lost 8 bases, and 18 bases lay between the germline ends. Germline V gene data show CDR1 as MDHEN and CDR2 as SYDVKM. The DNA for the CDR3 is TGTGCCAGCAGTTTAGGCGGCGCAAATGGAGGGGGCTACACCTTC. This codes for CASSLGGANGGGYTF.

The sample holds a few counts of this clone. This chain joins TRBV5-1 and TRBJ2-3; D perhaps matches TRBD1 (5 bases). Germline assignment: CDR1 SGHRS and CDR2 YFSETQ. This CDR3 contains 14 residues. Trimming took 7 bases from V and 4 from J, leaving 16 bases between them. The CDR3 DNA reads as TGCGCCAGCGTTAGGGGCTCTACTCCAGATACGCAGTATTTT. Translation: CASVRGSTPDTQYF. The whole variable domain, remainder taken from reference TRBV5-1 and TRBJ2-3, is KAGVTQTPRYLIKTRGQQVTLSCSPISGHRSVSWYQQTPGQGLQFLFEYFSETQRNKGNFPGRFSGRQFSNSRSEMNVSTLELGDSALYLCASVRGSTPDTQYFGPGTRLTVL.

This clone was detected ten times or more. CDR3 DNA: TGTGCCAGCAAGTACTCCGGACAGGGGGCCTACGAGCAGTACTTC. Its translation is CASKYSGQGAYEQYF. V and J are TRBV6-5 and TRBJ2-7; 10 positions agree with TRBD1. The CDR3 is 15 residues long. With V trimmed by 7 bases and J by 2 bases, 8 bases remained unmatched. CDR1 is MNHEY and CDR2 is SVGAGI in the germline V gene.

This clone was picked up a small number of times. The chain combines TRBV7-2 with TRBJ1-5; D gene unclear. V was clipped by 1 base and J by 5 bases, with 6 bases between them. CDR1 is SGHTA and CDR2 is FQGNSA in the germline V gene. The CDR3 has 13 amino acids. CDR3 region: CASSLGSDQPQHF. The CDR3 DNA follows: TGTGCCAGCAGCTTAGGTTCAGATCAGCCCCAGCATTTT.

V usage is TRBV7-9 and J usage is TRBJ1-3; D remains ambiguous. The CDR3 spans 13 residues. Trimming took 5 bases from V and 1 from J, leaving 6 bases between them. Germline V CDR1 and CDR2: SEHNR, FQNEAQ (reference sequence). CDR3 in amino acids: CASSPGSGNTIYF. CDR3 coding DNA: TGTGCCAGCAGCCCCGGGTCTGGAAACACCATATATTTT.

With regard to this clone: A much larger clone lies one base from this, so it may be a read error. V gene TRBV30 combines with J gene TRBJ2-7; D unresolved. CDR3 size: 12 residues. V lost 5 bases and J lost 3, with 11 bases in between. Germline loops: CDR1 GTSNPN, CDR2 SVGIG (reference sequence). The CDR3 nucleotides read TGTGCCTGGGGTGGGGTGGACTACGAGCAGTACTTC. Its protein product is CAWGGVDYEQYF.

This clone has more than one count but fewer than ten. This CDR3 is CASSPLLAEQFF. CDR3 in DNA: TGTGCCAGCTCACCATTGCTGGCTGAGCAGTTCTTC. The chain employs TRBV18 and TRBJ2-1; D is unclear. The length of the CDR3 is 12 residues. V dropped 2 bases and J dropped 9 bases, with 8 bases sitting between them. Germline CDR1 KGHSH, CDR2 LQKENI.